Listed below are T cell receptor beta chains from one sample, sequenced in a study of blood T cell repertoires in COVID-19. The table came from immunoSEQ multiplex PCR; TCRdb's copy has only in-frame clones and leaves some out. The repertoire holds roughly 250,000 clones, around four fifths seen once, with over 5.5% in the top ten. Sequencing was done on a sample of peripheral blood. The receptors were gathered from a woman in her fifties or sixties with active or convalescent COVID-19. CDR3s include the opening cysteine and the closing phenylalanine or tryptophan. D genes are given only for firm matches. Size is stated for part of the rows, as once, few or many counts, or as a class when the clone is expanded.

clone size,D gene,J gene,V gene,CDR3 DNA,CDR3 protein
-,-,TRBJ2-2,TRBV29-1,TGCAGCGTGGCCAGGACAGATAACACCGGGGAGCTGTTTTTT,CSVARTDNTGELFF
-,-,TRBJ2-2,TRBV6-5,TGTGCCAGCAGAATTCAGGAGAACACCGGGGAGCTGTTTTTT,CASRIQENTGELFF
-,TRBD2,TRBJ2-7,TRBV25-1,TGTGCCAGCAGTGCGGGACTAGCGGGCCTCAACGAGCAGTACTTC,CASSAGLAGLNEQYF
-,-,TRBJ2-3,TRBV5-1,TGCGCCAGCAGCTTGTTTGGGCCCACAGATACGCAGTATTTT,CASSLFGPTDTQYF
-,TRBD2,TRBJ2-1,TRBV9,TGTGCCAGCAGGAAAATAGCGGGAGACGGTGAGCAGTTCTTC,CASRKIAGDGEQFF
-,-,TRBJ2-1,TRBV30,TGTGCCTGGAGTGTGGTAGGGGATGAGCAGTTCTTC,CAWSVVGDEQFF
-,-,TRBJ2-3,TRBV6-5,TGTGCCAGCAGCTTACAGGGTTTGGAGTATTTT,CASSLQGLEYF
-,-,TRBJ1-6,TRBV7-2,TGTGCCAGCACCTTAATTTTACCGGGAGTTTATAATTCACCCCTCCACTTT,CASTLILPGVYNSPLHF
-,-,TRBJ2-1,TRBV27,TGTGCCAGCAGCCCAATAGACAACCTGGTCCGCAATGAGCAGTTCTTC,CASSPIDNLVRNEQFF
-,TRBD2,TRBJ2-5,TRBV13,TGTGCCAGCAGCCGTGGGACTAGCGGGGGGCAAGAGACCCAGTACTTC,CASSRGTSGGQETQYF
-,-,TRBJ1-2,TRBV28,TGTGCCAGCATTCTCTCCGGGAGCTTCTATGGCTACACCTTC,CASILSGSFYGYTF
-,TRBD2,TRBJ2-1,TRBV18,TGTGCCAGCTCACCAAGCGGGGGGGCCCACAATAATGAGCAGTTCTTC,CASSPSGGAHNNEQFF
-,-,TRBJ1-5,TRBV2,TGTGCCAGCAAAGCGCGGGAATTGGGCAATCAGCCCCAGCATTTT,CASKARELGNQPQHF
-,TRBD1,TRBJ1-2,TRBV27,TGTGCCAGCAGTTTTTCACAGGGGGCGTGGGGCTACACCTTC,CASSFSQGAWGYTF
-,-,TRBJ1-4,TRBV27,TGTGCCAGCCAGCCCTGGGGGGGGCGGATCTTAATACGTGAAAAACTGTTTTTT,CASQPWGGRILIREKLFF
-,TRBD2,TRBJ2-1,TRBV5-1,TGCGCCAGCAGCTTGGCCCCGGGACTAGAGAATGAGCAGTTCTTC,CASSLAPGLENEQFF
-,-,TRBJ1-5,TRBV27,TGTGCCAGCAGTTTGTCTGCGGGGGGGAGCAATCAGCCCCAGCATTTT,CASSLSAGGSNQPQHF
-,-,TRBJ2-1,TRBV10-1,TGCGCCAGCAGCCCAGGTATAGAGCAGTTCTTC,CASSPGIEQFF
few,-,TRBJ2-7,TRBV11-3,TGTGCCAGCAGCTTAAGTCCCCGGGGGATGGAGCAGTACTTC,CASSLSPRGMEQYF
-,TRBD1,TRBJ1-6,TRBV14,TGTGCCAGCAGCCAAGTGCAGGGGGATTCACCCCTCCACTTT,CASSQVQGDSPLHF
-,TRBD2,TRBJ2-4,TRBV28,TGTGCCAGCAGTCCCCACCAATACGCAGGGAGGGACATTCAGTACTTC,CASSPHQYAGRDIQYF
-,TRBD1,TRBJ1-2,TRBV6-5,TGTGCCAGCAGGGGGACAGGAGAGTATGGCTACACCTTC,CASRGTGEYGYTF